Presented here are 19 T cell receptor beta chains from one specimen sequenced in a study of cytomegalovirus exposure and HLA in healthy donors. PCR used 60 Vbeta primers and 13 Jbeta primers. The protocol was immunoSEQ multiplex PCR, while the TCRdb copy is restricted to in-frame clones and leaves out a portion. The sample carries roughly 120,000 clones, around 74% recorded once. Sequencing input: PBMCs. The origin of the receptors is a woman in her forties or fifties in good health and CMV-seropositive.

V is TRBV6-5 and J is TRBJ1-6; 10 bases line up with TRBD1. V shed 6 bases, J shed 7 bases, and the junction held 6 bases outside the gene matches. The CDR3 contains 15 residues. CDR1 and CDR2 from the germline V gene are MNHEY and SVGAGI. The CDR3 is CASRDKTGGNSPLHF. The CDR3 DNA sequence: TGTGCCAGCAGGGACAAGACAGGGGGCAATTCACCCCTCCACTTT.

This chain joins TRBV18 and TRBJ2-5; weak D call: TRBD2 (6 bases). Germline values: CDR1 KGHSH, CDR2 LQKENI. This CDR3 region has 12 residues. Trimming took 6 bases from V and 6 from J, leaving 11 bases between them. This CDR3 is CASSPAGKTQYF. As DNA, the CDR3 is TGTGCCAGCTCGCCCGCGGGGAAGACCCAGTACTTC.

The chain links TRBV5-4 to TRBJ2-6; no clear D gene. Germline V gene sequence: CDR1 SGHNT, CDR2 YYREEE (reference sequence). This CDR3 has 15 amino acids. V shed 0 bases and J shed 4 bases, with 8 bases lying between them. As DNA, the CDR3 is TGTGCCAGCAGCTTGGGCCTCCGGGGGGCCAACGTCCTGACTTTC. It is translated as CASSLGLRGANVLTF.

A note on this clone: One junction end disagrees with the germline gene, perhaps due to a read error. This chain connects TRBV7-9 to TRBJ2-3; 12 bases line up with TRBD2. The CDR3 has 15 amino acids. Germline CDR1 SEHNR, CDR2 FQNEAQ (reference sequence). CDR3 nucleotide sequence: TGTGCCAGCAGCCTAGCGGGGGGGCCCGAAGATACGCAGTATTTT. Translating gives CASSLAGGPEDTQYF.

The V gene is TRBV18, the J gene TRBJ2-7, with 11 bases fitting TRBD1. There are 14 residues in the CDR3. The germline V gene encodes CDR1 KGHSH and CDR2 LQKENI. V shed 6 bases, J shed 3 bases, and the junction held 4 bases outside the gene matches. The CDR3 reads CASSLGTGGYEQYF. DNA for the CDR3: TGTGCCAGCTCCCTAGGGACAGGGGGCTACGAGCAGTACTTC.

This chain connects TRBV15 to TRBJ1-4; D not resolved. This CDR3 spans 16 amino acids. Germline assignment: CDR1 LNHNV and CDR2 YYDKDF (reference sequence). V was clipped by 0 bases and J by 4 bases, with 12 bases between them. This chain's CDR3 is CATSRDLLIDNEKLFF. CDR3 sequence (DNA): TGTGCCACCAGCAGAGACCTCCTAATTGATAATGAAAAACTGTTTTTT.

V gene TRBV7-2 combines with J gene TRBJ1-3; no clear D gene. The length of the CDR3 is 14 residues. CDR1 SGHTA and CDR2 FQGNSA come from the germline V gene. V was trimmed by 4 bases and J by 2 bases, leaving 9 bases between them. This chain's CDR3 is CASSSGGTGNTIYF. Here the CDR3 DNA reads TGTGCCAGCAGCTCTGGAGGGACTGGAAACACCATATATTTT. Drawing the rest from reference TRBV7-2 and TRBJ1-3, the complete variable domain is GAGVSQSPSNKVTEKGKDVELRCDPISGHTALYWYRQSLGQGLEFLIYFQGNSAPDKSGLPSDRFSAERTGGSVSTLTIQRTQQEDSAVYLCASSSGGTGNTIYFGEGSWLTVV.

This clone was picked up one time. This rearrangement joins TRBV27 to TRBJ2-5; D remains ambiguous. The last part of the DNA fits TRBJ2-7 better; the J call may be wrong. This CDR3 is built from 15 residues. The germline V gene has CDR1 MNHEY and CDR2 SMNVEV (reference sequence). CDR3 loop: CASSLAAISSYEQYF. In DNA, the CDR3 is TGTGCCAGCAGTTTAGCGGCTATCAGCTCCTACGAGCAGTACTTC.

The V and J genes are TRBV7-8 and TRBJ2-7, with D possibly matching TRBD1 (6 bases). The germline V gene has CDR1 SGHVS and CDR2 FQNEAQ. This CDR3 region has 14 residues. Between the trimmed V and J ends, which lost 1 base and 0 bases, there was a span of 7 bases. The CDR3 sequence is CASSLVRGSYEQYF. The CDR3 nucleotides are TGTGCCAGCAGCTTAGTCAGGGGCTCCTACGAGCAGTACTTC. Variable domain in full (rest from reference TRBV7-8 and TRBJ2-7): GAGVSQSPRYKVAKRGQDVALRCDPISGHVSLFWYQQALGQGPEFLTYFQNEAQLDKSGLPSDRFFAERPEGSVSTLKIQRTQQEDSAVYLCASSLVRGSYEQYFGPGTRLTVT.

The count of this clone is one. The J gene is TRBJ2-7, the V gene TRBV29-1; 7 bases agree with TRBD1. V shed 5 bases, J shed 2 bases, and the junction held 6 bases outside the gene matches. This CDR3 spans 13 amino acids. Per germline, CDR1 SQVTM and CDR2 ANQGSEA. The CDR3 spells CSVLLGQTYEQYF. DNA of the CDR3: TGCAGCGTTCTCCTGGGACAGACCTACGAGCAGTACTTC.

V is TRBV27 and J is TRBJ1-1; D is uncertain. Germline CDR1 is MNHEY and CDR2 is SMNVEV (reference sequence). This CDR3 comprises 13 residues. V lost 0 bases and J 3 bases, leaving 5 bases between the germline ends. The CDR3 region is CASSLSEDTEAFF. As DNA, the CDR3 is TGTGCCAGCAGTTTATCCGAGGACACTGAAGCTTTCTTT.

V and J are TRBV11-1 and TRBJ1-5, with D perhaps matching TRBD1 (5 bases). The V end was cut by 4 bases, the J end by 4 bases, with 11 bases between. In germline, CDR1 is SGHAT, CDR2 FQDESV (reference sequence). The CDR3 consists of 14 residues. The CDR3 DNA follows: TGTGCCAGCAGCTCGCAGGGTTGGAATCAGCCCCAGCATTTT. Its protein product is CASSSQGWNQPQHF.

The chain has TRBV6-1 and TRBJ1-2; D might be TRBD1 (5 bases). CDR1 and CDR2 from the germline V gene are MNHNS and SASEGT. V was trimmed by 4 bases and J by 5 bases, leaving 20 bases between them. The length of the CDR3 is 16 residues. This CDR3 reads CASSARTGSFRYGYTF. Written as DNA, the CDR3 is TGTGCCAGCAGTGCGAGAACAGGTTCCTTTAGATATGGCTACACCTTC.

The rearrangement links TRBV19 to TRBJ1-1; D gene unclear. Per germline, CDR1 LNHDA and CDR2 SQIVND (reference sequence). V lost 5 bases to trimming and J lost 6 bases, with 13 bases between them. CDR3 length: 13 residues. The CDR3 region is CASSPIGGAEAFF. The DNA of the CDR3 is TGTGCCAGTAGTCCCATCGGCGGGGCTGAAGCTTTCTTT.

The V call is TRBV5-5, the J call TRBJ1-1, with 7 positions matching TRBD1. The CDR3 contains 15 residues. Germline lookup yields CDR1 SGHKS and CDR2 YYEKEE (reference sequence). The junction had 9 bases not matched to a gene; V was cut back by 2 bases and J by 5 bases. The CDR3 bases are TGTGCCAGCAGCTTACAACAGGGGCCGGGAACTGAAGCTTTCTTT. Amino acids: CASSLQQGPGTEAFF.

Notes on this clone: At one end, the junction sequence differs from germline, possibly due to a read error. The rearrangement uses TRBV7-9 and TRBJ1-2, with TRBD1 matching over 7 bases. This CDR3 is built from 15 residues. Germline-derived CDR1 and CDR2 are SEHNR and FQNEAQ (reference sequence). CDR3 in amino acids: CSSSLRTGSPYGYTF. CDR3 nucleotide sequence: TGTTCCAGCAGCCTGCGGACAGGATCCCCCTATGGCTACACCTTC.

J is TRBJ2-3 and V is TRBV4-3; D is ambiguous. The CDR3 is 12 amino acids. Germline V lookup: CDR1 LGHNA, CDR2 YSLEER. Trimming left V 4 bases short and J 11 bases short, with 13 bases between. For the CDR3, the DNA is TGCGCCAGCAGCCCCTTTGGTGAGAAGCAGTATTTT. Translation gives CASSPFGEKQYF.

This chain joins TRBV4-2 and TRBJ2-7; 10 nucleotides agree with TRBD2. Per germline, CDR1 LGHNA and CDR2 YNFKEQ. Trimming took 3 bases from V and 0 from J; bases not matched to a gene: 5. CDR3 length: 16 amino acids. The CDR3 spells CASSQVSGGHSYEQYF. CDR3 DNA: TGTGCCAGCAGCCAGGTTAGCGGGGGGCACTCCTACGAGCAGTACTTC.

This clone showed up just once. A read error may produce the germline difference seen at one junction end. The rearrangement uses TRBV2 and TRBJ2-2; TRBD2 matches at 8 bases. Per the germline V gene, CDR1 is SNHLY and CDR2 is FYNNEI. CDR3 length equals 17 residues. CDR3 region: CASREAGARGVTGELFF. The CDR3, as DNA: TGTGCCAGCAGGGAAGCGGGGGCACGGGGGGTCACCGGGGAGCTGTTTTTT.